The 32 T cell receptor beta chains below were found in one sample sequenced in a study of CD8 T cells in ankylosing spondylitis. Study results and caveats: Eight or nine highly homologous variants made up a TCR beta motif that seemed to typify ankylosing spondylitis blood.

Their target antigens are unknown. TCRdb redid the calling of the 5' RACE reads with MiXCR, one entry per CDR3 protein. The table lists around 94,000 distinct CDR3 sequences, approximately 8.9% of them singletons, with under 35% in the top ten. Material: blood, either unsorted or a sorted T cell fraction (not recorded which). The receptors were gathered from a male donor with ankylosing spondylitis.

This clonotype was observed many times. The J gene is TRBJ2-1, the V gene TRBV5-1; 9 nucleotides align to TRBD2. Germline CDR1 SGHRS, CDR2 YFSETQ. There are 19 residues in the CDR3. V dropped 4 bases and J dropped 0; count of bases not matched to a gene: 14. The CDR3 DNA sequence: TGCGCCAGCAGCCACTTTAGCGGGAGCGAATCAAGCTCCTACAATGAGCAGTTCTTC. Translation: CASSHFSGSESSSYNEQFF.

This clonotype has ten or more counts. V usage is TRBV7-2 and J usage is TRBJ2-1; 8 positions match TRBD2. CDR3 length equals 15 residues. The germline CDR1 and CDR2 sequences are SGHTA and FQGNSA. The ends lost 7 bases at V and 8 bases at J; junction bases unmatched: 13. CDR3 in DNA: TGTGCCAGCACCCCACCTGGCGGGAGGCGGGATGAGCAGTTCTTC. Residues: CASTPPGGRRDEQFF. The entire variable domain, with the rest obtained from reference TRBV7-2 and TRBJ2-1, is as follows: GAGVSQSPSNKVTEKGKDVELRCDPISGHTALYWYRQSLGQGLEFLIYFQGNSAPDKSGLPSDRFSAERTGGSVSTLTIQRTQQEDSAVYLCASTPPGGRRDEQFFGPGTRLTVL.

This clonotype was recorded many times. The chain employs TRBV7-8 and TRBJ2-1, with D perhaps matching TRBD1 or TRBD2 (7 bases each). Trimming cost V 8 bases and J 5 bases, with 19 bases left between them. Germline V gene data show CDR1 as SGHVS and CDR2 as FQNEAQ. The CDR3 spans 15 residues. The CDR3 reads CASHAGGEENNEQFF. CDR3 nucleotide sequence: TGTGCCAGCCACGCAGGGGGGGAGGAGAACAATGAGCAGTTCTTC.

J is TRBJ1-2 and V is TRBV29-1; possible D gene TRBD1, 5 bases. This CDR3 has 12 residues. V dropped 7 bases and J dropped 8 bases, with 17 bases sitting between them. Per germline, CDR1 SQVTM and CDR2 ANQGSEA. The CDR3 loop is CSETDGIEGYTF. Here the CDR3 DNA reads TGCAGCGAGACAGACGGGATTGAGGGCTACACCTTC.

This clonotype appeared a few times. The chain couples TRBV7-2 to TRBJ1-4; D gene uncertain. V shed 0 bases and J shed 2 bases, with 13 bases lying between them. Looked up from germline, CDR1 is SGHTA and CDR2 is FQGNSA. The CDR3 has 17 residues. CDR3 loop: CASSLAASRFTNEKLFF. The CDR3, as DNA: TGTGCCAGCAGCTTAGCGGCCTCCCGTTTTACTAATGAAAAACTGTTTTTT.

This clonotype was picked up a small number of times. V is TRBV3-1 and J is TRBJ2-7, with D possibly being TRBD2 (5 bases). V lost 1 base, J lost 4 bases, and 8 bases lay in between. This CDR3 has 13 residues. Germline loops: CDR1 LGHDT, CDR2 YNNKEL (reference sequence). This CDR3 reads CASSQGEGYEQYV. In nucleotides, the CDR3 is TGTGCCAGCAGCCAAGGAGAGGGATACGAGCAGTACGTC.

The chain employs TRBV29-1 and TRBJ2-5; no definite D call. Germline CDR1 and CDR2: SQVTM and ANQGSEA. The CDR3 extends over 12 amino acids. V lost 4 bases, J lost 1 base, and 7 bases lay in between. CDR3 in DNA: TGCAGCGTTGGACGGTTCCAAGAGACCCAGTACTTC. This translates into CSVGRFQETQYF.

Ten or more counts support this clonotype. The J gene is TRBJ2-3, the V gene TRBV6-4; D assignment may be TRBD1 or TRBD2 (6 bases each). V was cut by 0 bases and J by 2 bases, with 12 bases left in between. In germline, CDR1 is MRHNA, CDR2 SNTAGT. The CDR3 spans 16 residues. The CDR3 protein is CASSDSLRGDTDTQYF. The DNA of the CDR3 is TGTGCCAGCAGTGACTCGCTAAGGGGGGACACAGATACGCAGTATTTT.

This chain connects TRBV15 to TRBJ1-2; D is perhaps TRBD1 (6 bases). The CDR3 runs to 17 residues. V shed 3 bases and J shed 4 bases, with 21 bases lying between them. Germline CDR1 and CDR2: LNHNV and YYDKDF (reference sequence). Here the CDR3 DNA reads TGTGCCACCAGCAGGGATCGGCCCAGGGGCCCCAGCTATGGCTACACCTTC. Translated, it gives CATSRDRPRGPSYGYTF.

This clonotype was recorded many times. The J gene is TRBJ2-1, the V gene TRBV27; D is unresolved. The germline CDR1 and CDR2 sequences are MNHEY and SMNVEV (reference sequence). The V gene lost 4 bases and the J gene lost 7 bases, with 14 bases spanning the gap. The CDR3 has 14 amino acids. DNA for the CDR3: TGTGCCAGCAGTTCCATCTCGGTCATGAATGAGCAGTTCTTC. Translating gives CASSSISVMNEQFF.

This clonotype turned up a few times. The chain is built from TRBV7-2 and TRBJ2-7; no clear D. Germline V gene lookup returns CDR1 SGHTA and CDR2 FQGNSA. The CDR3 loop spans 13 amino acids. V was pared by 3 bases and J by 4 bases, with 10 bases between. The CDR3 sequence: CASSLGNPYEQYF. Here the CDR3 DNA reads TGTGCCAGCAGCTTGGGGAACCCGTACGAGCAGTACTTC.

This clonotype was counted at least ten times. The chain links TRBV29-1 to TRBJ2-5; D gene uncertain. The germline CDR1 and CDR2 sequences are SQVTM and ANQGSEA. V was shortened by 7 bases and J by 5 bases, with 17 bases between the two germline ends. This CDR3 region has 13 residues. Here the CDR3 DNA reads TGCAGCGCCCCCCAGGTCCTCTCGGAGACCCAGTACTTC. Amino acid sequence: CSAPQVLSETQYF.

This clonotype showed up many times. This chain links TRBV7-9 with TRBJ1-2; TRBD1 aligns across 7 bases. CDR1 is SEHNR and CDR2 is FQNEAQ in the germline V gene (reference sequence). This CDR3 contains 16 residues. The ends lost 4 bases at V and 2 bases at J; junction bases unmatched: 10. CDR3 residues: CASSSPSTGRNYGYTF. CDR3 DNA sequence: TGTGCCAGCAGCTCACCTTCGACAGGGAGGAACTATGGCTACACCTTC.

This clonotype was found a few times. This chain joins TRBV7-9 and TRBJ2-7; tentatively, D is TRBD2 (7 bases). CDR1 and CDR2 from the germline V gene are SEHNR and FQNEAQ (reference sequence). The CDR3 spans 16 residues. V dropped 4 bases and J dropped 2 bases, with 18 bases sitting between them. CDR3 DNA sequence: TGTGCCAGCAGCTCCAGGGAGGGGGGAACCACCTACGAGCAGTACTTC. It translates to CASSSREGGTTYEQYF.

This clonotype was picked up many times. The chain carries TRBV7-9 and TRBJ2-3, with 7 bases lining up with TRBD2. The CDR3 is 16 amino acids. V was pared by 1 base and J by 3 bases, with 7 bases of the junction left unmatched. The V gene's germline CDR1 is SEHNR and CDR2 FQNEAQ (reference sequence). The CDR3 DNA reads TGTGCCAGCAGCTTAGTTGCGGGAGCGTGGACAGATACGCAGTATTTT. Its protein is CASSLVAGAWTDTQYF.

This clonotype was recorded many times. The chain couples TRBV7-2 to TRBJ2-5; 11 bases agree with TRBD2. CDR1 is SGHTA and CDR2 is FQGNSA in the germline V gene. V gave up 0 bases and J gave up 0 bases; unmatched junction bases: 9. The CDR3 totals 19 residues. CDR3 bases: TGTGCCAGCAGCTTAGCGAGAATACGACTAGCGGGGTACCAAGAGACCCAGTACTTC. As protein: CASSLARIRLAGYQETQYF.

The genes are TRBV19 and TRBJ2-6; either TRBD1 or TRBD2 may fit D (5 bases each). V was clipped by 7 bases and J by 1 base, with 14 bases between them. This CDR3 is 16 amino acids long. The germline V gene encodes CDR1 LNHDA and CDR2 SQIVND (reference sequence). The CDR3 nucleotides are TGTGCCAGTACTTGGGGGAGACTTTCTGGGGCCAACGTCCTGACTTTC. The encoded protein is CASTWGRLSGANVLTF.

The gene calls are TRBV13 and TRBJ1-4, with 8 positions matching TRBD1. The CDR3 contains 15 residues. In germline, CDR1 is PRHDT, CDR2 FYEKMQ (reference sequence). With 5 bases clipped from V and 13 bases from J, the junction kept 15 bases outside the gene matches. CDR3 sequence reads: CASSPDYQGAGGLFF. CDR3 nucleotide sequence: TGTGCCAGCAGCCCCGATTATCAGGGGGCCGGAGGACTGTTTTTT.

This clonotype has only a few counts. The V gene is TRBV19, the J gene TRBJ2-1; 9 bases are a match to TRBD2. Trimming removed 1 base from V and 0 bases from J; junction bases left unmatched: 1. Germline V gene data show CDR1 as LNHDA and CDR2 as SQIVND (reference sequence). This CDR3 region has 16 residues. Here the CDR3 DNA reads TGTGCCAGTAGTATAGGTAGCGGGAGCTCCTACAATGAGCAGTTCTTC. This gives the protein CASSIGSGSSYNEQFF.

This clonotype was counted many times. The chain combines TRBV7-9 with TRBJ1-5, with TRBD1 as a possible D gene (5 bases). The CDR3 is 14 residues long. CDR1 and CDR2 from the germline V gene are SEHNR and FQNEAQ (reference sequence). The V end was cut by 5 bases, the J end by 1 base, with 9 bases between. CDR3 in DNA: TGTGCCAGCAGCATGGGGGAAAGCAATCAGCCCCAGCATTTT. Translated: CASSMGESNQPQHF.

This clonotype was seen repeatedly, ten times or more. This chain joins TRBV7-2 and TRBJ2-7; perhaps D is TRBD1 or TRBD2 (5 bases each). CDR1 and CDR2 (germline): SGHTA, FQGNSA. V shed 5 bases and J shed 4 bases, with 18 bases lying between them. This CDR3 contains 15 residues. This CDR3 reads CASSPSGPIAYEQYF. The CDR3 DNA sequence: TGTGCCAGCAGCCCTTCGGGACCGATCGCATACGAGCAGTACTTC.

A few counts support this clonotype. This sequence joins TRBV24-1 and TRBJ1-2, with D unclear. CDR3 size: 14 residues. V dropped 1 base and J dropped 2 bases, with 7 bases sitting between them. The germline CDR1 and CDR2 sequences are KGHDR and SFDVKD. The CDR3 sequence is CATSDFGINYGYTF. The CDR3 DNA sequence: TGTGCCACCAGTGATTTCGGAATCAACTATGGCTACACCTTC.

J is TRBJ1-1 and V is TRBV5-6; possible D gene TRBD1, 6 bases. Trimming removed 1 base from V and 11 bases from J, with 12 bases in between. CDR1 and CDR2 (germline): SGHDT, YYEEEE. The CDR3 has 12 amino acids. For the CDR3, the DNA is TGTGCCAGCAGCTTGTTAGGACAGCAGGCTTTCTTT. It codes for CASSLLGQQAFF.

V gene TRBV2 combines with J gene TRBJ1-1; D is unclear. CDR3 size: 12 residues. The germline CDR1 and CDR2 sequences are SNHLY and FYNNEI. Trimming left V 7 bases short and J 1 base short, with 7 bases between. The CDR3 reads CASTTRNTEAFF. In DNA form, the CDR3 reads TGTGCCAGCACGACCCGGAACACTGAAGCTTTCTTT. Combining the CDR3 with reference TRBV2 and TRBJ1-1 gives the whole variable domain EPEVTQTPSHQVTQMGQEVILRCVPISNHLYFYWYRQILGQKVEFLVSFYNNEISEKSEIFDDQFSVERPDGSNFTLKIRSTKLEDSAMYFCASTTRNTEAFFGQGTRLTVV.

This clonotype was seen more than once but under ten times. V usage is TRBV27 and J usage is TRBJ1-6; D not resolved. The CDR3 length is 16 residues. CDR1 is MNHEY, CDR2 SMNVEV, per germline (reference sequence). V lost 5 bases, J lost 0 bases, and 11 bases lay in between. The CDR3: CASSETPSSYNSPLHF. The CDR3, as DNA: TGTGCCAGCAGTGAGACACCGAGCTCCTATAATTCACCCCTCCACTTT.

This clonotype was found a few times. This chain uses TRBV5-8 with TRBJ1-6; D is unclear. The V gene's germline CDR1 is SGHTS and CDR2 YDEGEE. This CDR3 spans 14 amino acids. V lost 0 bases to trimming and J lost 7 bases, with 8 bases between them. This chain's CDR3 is CASSLVPLNSPLHF. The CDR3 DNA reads TGTGCCAGCAGCTTGGTACCACTAAATTCACCCCTCCACTTT.

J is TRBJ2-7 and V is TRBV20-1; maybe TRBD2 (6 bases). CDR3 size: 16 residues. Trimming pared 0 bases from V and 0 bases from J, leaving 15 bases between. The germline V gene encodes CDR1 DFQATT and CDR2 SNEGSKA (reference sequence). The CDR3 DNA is TGCAGTGCTAGAGATCCATGGGACTTGAGCTCCTACGAGCAGTACTTC. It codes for CSARDPWDLSSYEQYF.

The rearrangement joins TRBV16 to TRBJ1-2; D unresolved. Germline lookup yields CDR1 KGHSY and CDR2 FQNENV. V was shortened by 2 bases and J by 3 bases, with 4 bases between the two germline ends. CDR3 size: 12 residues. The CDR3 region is CASSQGDYGYTF. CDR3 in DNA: TGTGCCAGCAGCCAAGGCGACTATGGCTACACCTTC.

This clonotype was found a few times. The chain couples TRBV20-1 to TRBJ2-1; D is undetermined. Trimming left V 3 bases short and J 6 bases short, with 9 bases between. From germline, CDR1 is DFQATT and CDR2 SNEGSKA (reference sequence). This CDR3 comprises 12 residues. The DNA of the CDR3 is TGCAGTGCTAGGGCGGCAGCCAATGAGCAGTTCTTC. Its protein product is CSARAAANEQFF.

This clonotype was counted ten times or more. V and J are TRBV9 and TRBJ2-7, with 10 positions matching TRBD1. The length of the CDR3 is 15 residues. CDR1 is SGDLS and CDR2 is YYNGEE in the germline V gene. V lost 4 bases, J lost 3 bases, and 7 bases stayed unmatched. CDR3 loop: CASSPGTGALYEQYF. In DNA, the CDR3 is TGTGCCAGCAGCCCGGGGACAGGGGCCCTCTACGAGCAGTACTTC.

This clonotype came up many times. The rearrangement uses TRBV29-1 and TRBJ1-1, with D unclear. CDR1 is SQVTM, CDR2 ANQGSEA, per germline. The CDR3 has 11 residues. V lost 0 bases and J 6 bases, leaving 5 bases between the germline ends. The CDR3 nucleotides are TGCAGCGTTGAAGATGGCCCTGAAGCTTTCTTT. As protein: CSVEDGPEAFF.

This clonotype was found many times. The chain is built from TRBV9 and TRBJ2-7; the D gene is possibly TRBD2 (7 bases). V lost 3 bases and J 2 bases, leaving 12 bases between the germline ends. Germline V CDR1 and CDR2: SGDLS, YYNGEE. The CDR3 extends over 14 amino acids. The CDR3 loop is CASSEGGGPYEQYF. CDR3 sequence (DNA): TGTGCCAGCAGCGAGGGGGGGGGGCCCTACGAGCAGTACTTC.